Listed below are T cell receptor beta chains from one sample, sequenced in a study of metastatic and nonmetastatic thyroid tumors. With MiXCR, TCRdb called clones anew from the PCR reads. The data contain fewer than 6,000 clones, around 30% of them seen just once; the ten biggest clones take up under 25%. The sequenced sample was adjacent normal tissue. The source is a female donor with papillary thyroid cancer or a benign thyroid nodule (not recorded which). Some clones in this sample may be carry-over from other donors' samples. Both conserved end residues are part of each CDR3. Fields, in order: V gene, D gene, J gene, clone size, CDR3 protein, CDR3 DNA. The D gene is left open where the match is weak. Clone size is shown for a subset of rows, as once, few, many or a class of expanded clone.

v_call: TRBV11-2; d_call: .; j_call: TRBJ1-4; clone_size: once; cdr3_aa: CASSLDEKLFF; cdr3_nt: TGTGCCAGCAGCTTAGATGAAAAACTGTTTTTT
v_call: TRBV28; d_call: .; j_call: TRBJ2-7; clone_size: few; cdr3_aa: CASSSAETRSSYEQYF; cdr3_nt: TGTGCCAGCAGTTCAGCTGAGACGCGGAGCTCCTACGAGCAGTACTTC
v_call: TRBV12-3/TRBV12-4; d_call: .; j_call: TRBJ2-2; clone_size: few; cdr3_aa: CASSSEGMGTGELFF; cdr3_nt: TGTGCCAGCAGTTCCGAGGGAATGGGTACCGGGGAGCTGTTTTTT
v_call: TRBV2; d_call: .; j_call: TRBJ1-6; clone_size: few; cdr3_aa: CASSRDPSPLHF; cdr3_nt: TGTGCCAGCAGCAGGGATCCCTCACCCCTCCACTTT
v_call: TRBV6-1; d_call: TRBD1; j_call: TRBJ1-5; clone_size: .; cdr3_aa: CASSGQGYNNPHHF; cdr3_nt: TGTGCCAGCAGTGGACAGGGATACAATAATCCCCACCATTTT
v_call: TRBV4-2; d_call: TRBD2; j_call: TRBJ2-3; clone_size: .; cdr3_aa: CASSRTSGRLTDTQYF; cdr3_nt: TGTGCCAGCAGCCGGACTAGCGGGAGGCTCACAGATACGCAGTATTTT
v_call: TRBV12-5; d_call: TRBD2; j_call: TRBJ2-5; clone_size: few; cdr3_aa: CASGLATTSGGAGETQYF; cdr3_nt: TGTGCTAGTGGTTTGGCCACCACTAGCGGGGGGGCTGGAGAGACCCAGTACTTC
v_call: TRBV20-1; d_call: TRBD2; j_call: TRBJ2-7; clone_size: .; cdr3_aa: CSARVAGGPSYEQYF; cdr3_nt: TGCAGTGCTAGGGTAGCGGGAGGGCCCTCCTACGAGCAGTACTTC
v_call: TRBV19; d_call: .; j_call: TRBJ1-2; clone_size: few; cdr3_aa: CASSIRLGYTF; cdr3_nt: TGTGCCAGTAGTATCCGTCTTGGCTACACCTTC
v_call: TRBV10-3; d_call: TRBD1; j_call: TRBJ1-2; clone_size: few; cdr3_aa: CAISGSPTGGFGYTF; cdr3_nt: TGTGCCATCAGTGGCTCCCCCACAGGGGGTTTTGGCTACACCTTC
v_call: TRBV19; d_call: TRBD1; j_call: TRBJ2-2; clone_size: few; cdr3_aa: CASAGTGTGELFF; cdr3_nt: TGTGCCAGCGCCGGGACAGGGACCGGGGAGCTGTTTTTT
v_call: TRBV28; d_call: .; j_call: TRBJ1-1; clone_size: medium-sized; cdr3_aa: CASSLRNTEAFF; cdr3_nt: TGTGCCAGCAGTTTACGGAACACTGAAGCTTTCTTT
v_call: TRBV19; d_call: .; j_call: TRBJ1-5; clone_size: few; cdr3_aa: CASSEIMGPQHF; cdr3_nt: TGTGCCAGTAGTGAAATTATGGGGCCCCAGCATTTT
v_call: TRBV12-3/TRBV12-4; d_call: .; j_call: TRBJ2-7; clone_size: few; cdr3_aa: CASSSLQGYEQYF; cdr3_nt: TGTGCCAGCAGTTCCCTACAGGGTTACGAGCAGTACTTC
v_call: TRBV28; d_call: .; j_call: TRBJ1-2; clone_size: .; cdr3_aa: CATNRDGGYGYTF; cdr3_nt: TGTGCCACCAACAGGGATGGAGGCTATGGCTACACCTTC
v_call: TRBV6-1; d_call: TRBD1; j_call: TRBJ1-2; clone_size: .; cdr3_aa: CASSDRGAYGYTF; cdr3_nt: TGTGCCAGCAGTGACAGGGGGGCCTATGGCTACACCTTC
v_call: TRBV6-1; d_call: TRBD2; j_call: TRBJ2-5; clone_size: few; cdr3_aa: CASRQAGTNRETQYF; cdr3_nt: TGTGCCAGCAGACAGGCCGGGACTAATAGGGAGACCCAGTACTTC
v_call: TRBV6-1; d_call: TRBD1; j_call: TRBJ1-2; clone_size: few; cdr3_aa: CASSDRGAFIYGYTF; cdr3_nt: TGTGCCAGCAGTGACAGGGGGGCTTTCATCTATGGCTACACCTTC
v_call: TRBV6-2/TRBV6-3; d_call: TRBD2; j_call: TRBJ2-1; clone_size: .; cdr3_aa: CASSYRLAGDLNEQFF; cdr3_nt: TGTGCCAGCAGTTATCGACTAGCGGGAGATCTGAATGAGCAGTTCTTC
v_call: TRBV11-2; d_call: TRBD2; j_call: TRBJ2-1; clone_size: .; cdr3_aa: CASSTTSGGAREQFF; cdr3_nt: TGTGCCAGCAGCACTACTAGCGGGGGGGCGCGGGAGCAGTTCTTC
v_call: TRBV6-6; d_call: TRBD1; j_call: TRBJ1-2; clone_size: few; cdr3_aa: CASSTQGVGYGYTF; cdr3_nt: TGTGCCAGCAGTACTCAGGGGGTCGGCTATGGCTACACCTTC
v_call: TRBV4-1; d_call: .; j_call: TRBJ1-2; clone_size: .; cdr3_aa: CASSQGQTGRNGYTF; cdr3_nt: TGCGCCAGCAGCCAAGGTCAAACAGGGAGAAACGGCTACACCTTC
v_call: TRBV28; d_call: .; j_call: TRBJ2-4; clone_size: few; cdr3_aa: CAASQGEEMGNIQYF; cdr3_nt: TGTGCCGCGAGTCAAGGGGAGGAGATGGGAAACATTCAGTACTTC
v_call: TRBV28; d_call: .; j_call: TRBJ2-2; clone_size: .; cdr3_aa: CASTMQRDNTGELFF; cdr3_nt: TGCGCCAGCACCATGCAGAGAGACAACACCGGGGAGCTGTTTTTT
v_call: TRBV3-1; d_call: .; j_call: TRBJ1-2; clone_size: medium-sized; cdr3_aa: CASSQFLKGRTLLDYGYTF; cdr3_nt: TGTGCCAGCAGCCAATTCCTGAAAGGACGGACCCTCCTAGACTATGGCTACACCTTC
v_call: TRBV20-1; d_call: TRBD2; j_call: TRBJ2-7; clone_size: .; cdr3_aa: CSARSGTSGVEQYF; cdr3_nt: TGCAGTGCTCGGTCCGGGACTAGCGGAGTTGAGCAGTACTTC
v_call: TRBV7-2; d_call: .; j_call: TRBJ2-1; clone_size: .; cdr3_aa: CASSDFFGEQFF; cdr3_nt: TGTGCCAGCAGCGACTTCTTTGGTGAGCAGTTCTTC
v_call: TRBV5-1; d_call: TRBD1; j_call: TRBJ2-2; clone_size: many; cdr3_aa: CASSLGTGRDGELFF; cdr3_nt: TGCGCCAGCAGCTTGGGGACAGGCAGGGACGGGGAGCTGTTTTTT
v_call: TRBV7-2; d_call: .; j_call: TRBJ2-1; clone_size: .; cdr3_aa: CASSFVGPGNEQFF; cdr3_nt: TGTGCCAGCAGCTTCGTAGGCCCCGGGAATGAGCAGTTCTTC
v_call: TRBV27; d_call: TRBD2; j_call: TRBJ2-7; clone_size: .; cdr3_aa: CASSALAGHYEQYF; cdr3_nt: TGTGCCAGCAGTGCACTAGCGGGACATTACGAGCAGTACTTC
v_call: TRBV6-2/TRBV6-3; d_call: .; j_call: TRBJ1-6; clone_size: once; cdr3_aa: CPSSFSAATRGADSPLHF; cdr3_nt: TGTCCCAGCAGTTTCTCGGCGGCCACCCGGGGGGCGGATTCACCCCTCCACTTT
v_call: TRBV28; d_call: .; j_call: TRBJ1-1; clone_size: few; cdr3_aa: CASSLPGMGAEAFF; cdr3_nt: TGTGCCAGCAGTTTACCAGGGATGGGCGCTGAAGCTTTCTTT
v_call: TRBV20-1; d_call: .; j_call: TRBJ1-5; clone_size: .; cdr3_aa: CSAPARTRPNQPQRF; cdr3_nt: TGCAGTGCACCTGCACGGACGCGGCCAAATCAGCCCCAGCGTTTT
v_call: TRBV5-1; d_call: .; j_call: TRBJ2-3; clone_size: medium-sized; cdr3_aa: CATRPDSTSTDTQYF; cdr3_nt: TGCGCCACCCGTCCGGACAGCACTAGCACAGATACGCAGTATTTT
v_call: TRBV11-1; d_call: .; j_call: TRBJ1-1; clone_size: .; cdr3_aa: CASITSGLGTNTEASF; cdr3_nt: TGTGCCAGCATCACTTCGGGACTGGGGACGAACACTGAAGCTTCCTTT
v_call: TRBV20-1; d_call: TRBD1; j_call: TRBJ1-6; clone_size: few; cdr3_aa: CSARGQGRSPLHF; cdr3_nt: TGCAGTGCTAGAGGACAGGGAAGGTCACCCCTCCACTTT
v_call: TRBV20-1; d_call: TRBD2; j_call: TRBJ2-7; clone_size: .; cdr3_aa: CSARDGAGKNEQYF; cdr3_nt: TGCAGTGCTAGAGATGGAGCGGGAAAGAACGAGCAGTACTTC
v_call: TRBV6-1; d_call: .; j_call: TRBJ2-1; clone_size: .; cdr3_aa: CASSKLAYEQFF; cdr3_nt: TGTGCCAGCAGCAAACTAGCATATGAGCAGTTCTTC
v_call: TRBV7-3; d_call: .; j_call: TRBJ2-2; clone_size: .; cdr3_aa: CASSLSQAGELFF; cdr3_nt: TGTGCCAGCAGCCTTTCTCAGGCCGGGGAGCTGTTTTTT
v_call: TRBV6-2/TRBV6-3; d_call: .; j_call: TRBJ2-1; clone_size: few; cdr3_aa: CASSASSSLGGDEQFF; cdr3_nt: TGTGCCAGCAGTGCTAGCAGCTCCCTCGGGGGCGATGAGCAGTTCTTC
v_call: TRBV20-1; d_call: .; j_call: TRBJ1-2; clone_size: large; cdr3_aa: CSARMGQRADGYTF; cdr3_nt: TGCAGTGCTAGAATGGGACAAAGGGCGGATGGCTACACCTTC
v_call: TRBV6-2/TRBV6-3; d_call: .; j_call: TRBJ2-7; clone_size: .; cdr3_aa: CASSLSGGSYEQYF; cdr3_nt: TGTGCCAGCAGTCTCAGTGGGGGATCCTACGAGCAGTACTTC
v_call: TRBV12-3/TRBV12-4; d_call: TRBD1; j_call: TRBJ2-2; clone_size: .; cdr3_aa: CASSTGATGELFF; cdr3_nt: TGTGCCAGCAGTACAGGGGCCACCGGGGAGCTGTTTTTT
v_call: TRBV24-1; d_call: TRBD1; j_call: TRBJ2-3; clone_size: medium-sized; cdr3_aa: CATSDSGVGTVSTDTQYF; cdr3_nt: TGTGCCACCAGTGATTCCGGAGTGGGGACAGTTTCCACAGATACGCAGTATTTT
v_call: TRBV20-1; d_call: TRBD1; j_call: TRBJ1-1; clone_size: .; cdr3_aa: CSARGGGMTEAFF; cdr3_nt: TGCAGTGCTAGAGGAGGGGGCATGACTGAAGCTTTCTTT
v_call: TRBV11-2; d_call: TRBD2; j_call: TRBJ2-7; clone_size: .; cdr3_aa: CASSSTGGLAGDEQYF; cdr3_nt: TGTGCCAGCAGCTCCACGGGGGGACTAGCGGGAGACGAGCAGTACTTC
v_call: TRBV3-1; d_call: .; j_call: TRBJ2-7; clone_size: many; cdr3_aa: CASSQGLSRQDEQYF; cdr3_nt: TGTGCCAGCAGCCAAGGACTCTCCCGTCAGGACGAGCAGTACTTC
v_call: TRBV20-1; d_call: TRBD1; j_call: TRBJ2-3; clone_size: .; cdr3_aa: CSSTRQGYTDTQYF; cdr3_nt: TGCAGTTCCACAAGACAGGGATACACAGATACGCAGTATTTT
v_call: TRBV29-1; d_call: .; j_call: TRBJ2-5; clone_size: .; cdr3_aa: CSVGWGARETQYF; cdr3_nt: TGCAGCGTTGGTTGGGGGGCTCGAGAGACCCAGTACTTC